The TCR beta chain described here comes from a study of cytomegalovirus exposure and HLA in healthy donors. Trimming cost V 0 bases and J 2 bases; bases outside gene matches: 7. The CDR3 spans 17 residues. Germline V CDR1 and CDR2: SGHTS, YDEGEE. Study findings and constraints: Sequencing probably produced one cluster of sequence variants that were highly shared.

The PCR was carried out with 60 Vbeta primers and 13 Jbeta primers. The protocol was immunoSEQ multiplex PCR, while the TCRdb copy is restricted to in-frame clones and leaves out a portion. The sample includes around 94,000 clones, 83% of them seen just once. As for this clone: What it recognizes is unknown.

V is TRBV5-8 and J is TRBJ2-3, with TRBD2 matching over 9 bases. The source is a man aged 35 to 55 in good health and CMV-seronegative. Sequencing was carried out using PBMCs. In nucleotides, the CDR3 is TGTGCCAGCAGCTTGGGGACTAGCGATAGCTTCACAGATACGCAGTATTTT. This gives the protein CASSLGTSDSFTDTQYF.